Presented here are 25 T cell receptor beta chains from one specimen sequenced in a study of blood T cell repertoires in COVID-19 (dated by TCRdb to 2019 to 2021). The library was prepared using the immunoSEQ multiplex PCR assay. TCRdb took over this immuneACCESS table, retaining in-frame rearrangements with V and J assigned. Such tables are incomplete; in checked studies, under half of the missing clones stem from an unresolved V gene, and the remainder is unexplained. This sample lists over 60,000 clones; about 81% were detected once. The leading ten clones occupy 18% of the sample. Sequencing used peripheral blood. These receptors were taken from a human donor in a cohort sampled during active COVID-19.

The chain links TRBV12-3 or TRBV12-4 to TRBJ1-1; perhaps TRBD1 as D (6 bases). The CDR3 is 12 amino acids. Trimming shortened V by 4 bases and J by 10 bases, and 13 bases separated the two germline ends. The CDR3 sequence: CASSSSGQRAFF. The CDR3 DNA is TGTGCCAGCAGTTCTTCCGGACAGCGAGCTTTCTTT.

The chain has TRBV29-1 and TRBJ1-2, with D possibly TRBD1 on 6 matching bases. The CDR3 extends over 11 amino acids. The V gene's germline CDR1 is SQVTM and CDR2 ANQGSEA. V lost 7 bases to trimming and J lost 4 bases, with 10 bases between them. The CDR3 DNA is TGCAGCGCAGCAGGGGTCTATGGCTACACCTTC. The encoded protein is CSAAGVYGYTF. The entire variable domain, with the rest obtained from reference TRBV29-1 and TRBJ1-2, is as follows: SAVISQKPSRDICQRGTSLTIQCQVDSQVTMMFWYRQQPGQSLTLIATANQGSEATYESGFVIDKFPISRPNLTFSTLTVSNMSPEDSSIYLCSAAGVYGYTFGSGTRLTVV.

The table lists this clone with a few counts. The CDR3 here is CASSPLSSYEQYF. CDR3 bases: TGTGCCAGCTCACCACTCTCCTCCTACGAGCAGTACTTC. The chain couples TRBV18 to TRBJ2-7; D is undetermined. CDR1 is KGHSH and CDR2 is LQKENI in the germline V gene. Trimming took 1 base from V and 0 from J, leaving 4 bases between them. This CDR3 has 13 amino acids.

This clone was found once. J is TRBJ1-2 and V is TRBV29-1; D unresolved. Germline CDR1 is SQVTM and CDR2 is ANQGSEA. V was clipped by 4 bases and J by 1 base, with 7 bases between them. This CDR3 has 12 residues. CDR3 region: CSVGLLNYGYTF. The CDR3 region has the DNA TGCAGCGTTGGGTTACTTAACTATGGCTACACCTTC.

The J gene is TRBJ2-3, the V gene TRBV10-3; maybe TRBD1 (7 bases). Trimming left V 7 bases short and J 0 bases short, with 17 bases between. This CDR3 spans 16 amino acids. Germline V gene lookup returns CDR1 ENHRY and CDR2 SYGVKD. The CDR3 spells CAINRGSGLSTDTQYF. CDR3 in DNA: TGTGCCATCAACAGGGGTAGCGGACTTAGCACAGATACGCAGTATTTT.

The chain combines TRBV10-3 with TRBJ1-1; perhaps TRBD1 as D (5 bases). V lost 4 bases and J lost 1, with 7 bases in between. CDR1 is ENHRY, CDR2 SYGVKD, per germline. This CDR3 has 13 amino acids. For the CDR3, the DNA is TGTGCCATCAGTGGGACACAGAACACTGAAGCTTTCTTT. Translated: CAISGTQNTEAFF.

The rearrangement joins TRBV29-1 to TRBJ2-5; TRBD2 might be the D (5 bases). CDR1 and CDR2 (germline): SQVTM, ANQGSEA. The CDR3 covers 12 residues. The V end was cut by 4 bases, the J end by 9 bases, with 15 bases between. CDR3 in amino acids: CSVVGDKGAQYF. CDR3 bases: TGCAGCGTTGTTGGGGATAAGGGAGCCCAGTACTTC.

This chain uses TRBV5-4 with TRBJ2-4, with D hard to call. Deletions cut 4 bases from V and 3 bases from J, with 8 bases between. CDR3 length: 13 amino acids. Germline V lookup: CDR1 SGHNT, CDR2 YYREEE (reference sequence). CDR3: CASSAPDKNIQYF. DNA of the CDR3: TGTGCCAGCAGCGCCCCAGACAAAAACATTCAGTACTTC. Filled out from reference TRBV5-4 and TRBJ2-4, the complete variable domain reads ETGVTQSPTHLIKTRGQQVTLRCSSQSGHNTVSWYQQALGQGPQFIFQYYREEENGRGNFPPRFSGLQFPNYSSELNVNALELDDSALYLCASSAPDKNIQYFGAGTRLSVL.

CDR3 nucleotide sequence: TGCGCCAGCAGCTCGCTAGCGGGGGCGAGCTCCTACAATGAGCAGTTCTTC. Translating it yields CASSSLAGASSYNEQFF. The chain is built from TRBV5-1 and TRBJ2-1; 10 bases line up with TRBD2. V shed 3 bases, J shed 0 bases, and the junction held 6 bases outside the gene matches. The CDR3 is 17 residues long. Germline V gene lookup returns CDR1 SGHRS and CDR2 YFSETQ.

This clone was seen more than once but under ten times. J is TRBJ1-1 and V is TRBV5-1, with D maybe TRBD1 (5 bases). In germline, CDR1 is SGHRS, CDR2 YFSETQ. CDR3 length: 13 amino acids. V was pared by 4 bases and J by 5 bases, with 12 bases between. The CDR3 sequence: CASSQGLTTEAFF. CDR3 nucleotides: TGCGCCAGCAGCCAGGGACTGACGACTGAAGCTTTCTTT.

This chain connects TRBV19 to TRBJ2-7; 7 bases match TRBD1. The ends lost 4 bases at V and 3 bases at J; junction bases unmatched: 3. Germline assignment: CDR1 LNHDA and CDR2 SQIVND (reference sequence). The length of the CDR3 is 13 residues. CDR3 sequence: CASSTRQGYEQYF. The DNA of the CDR3 is TGTGCCAGTAGTACCCGACAGGGCTACGAGCAGTACTTC.

CDR3 coding DNA: TGCGCCAGCAGCCTGGGACTAGCGGGGGGGCTACCTCCGGAGACCCAGTACTTC. This gives the protein CASSLGLAGGLPPETQYF. The chain couples TRBV5-1 to TRBJ2-5; 16 bases match TRBD2. Per germline, CDR1 SGHRS and CDR2 YFSETQ. V gave up 4 bases and J gave up 5 bases; unmatched junction bases: 11. This CDR3 is 18 amino acids long.

The V call is TRBV2, the J call TRBJ2-3; possibly TRBD2 for D (6 bases). This CDR3 has 12 amino acids. V gave up 7 bases and J gave up 4 bases, with 9 bases separating them. Germline V gene lookup returns CDR1 SNHLY and CDR2 FYNNEI. CDR3 in DNA: TGTGCCAGCACCTGGGAGGCAGATACGCAGTATTTT. As protein: CASTWEADTQYF.

The V gene is TRBV7-9, the J gene TRBJ2-5; 8 bases align to TRBD2. With V trimmed by 5 bases and J by 0 bases, 2 bases remained unmatched. This CDR3 has 14 residues. CDR1 and CDR2 from the germline V gene are SEHNR and FQNEAQ (reference sequence). The CDR3, as DNA: TGTGCCAGCAGCCGGGGGGGGAACCAAGAGACCCAGTACTTC. It specifies CASSRGGNQETQYF.

This rearrangement joins TRBV7-2 to TRBJ1-6; 8 nucleotides match TRBD1. V lost 5 bases to trimming and J lost 6 bases; unmatched junction nucleotides: 6. CDR1 SGHTA and CDR2 FQGNSA come from the germline V gene. The CDR3 has 15 residues. The CDR3 protein is CASSPWTGTNSPLHF. In nucleotides, the CDR3 is TGTGCCAGCAGCCCGTGGACAGGGACTAATTCACCCCTCCACTTT.

V is TRBV18 and J is TRBJ1-2; 10 positions agree with TRBD1. Germline assignment: CDR1 KGHSH and CDR2 LQKENI. V shed 4 bases, J shed 6 bases, and the junction held 2 bases outside the gene matches. The CDR3 runs to 13 residues. CDR3 DNA sequence: TGTGCCAGCTCACAGGGACAGGGGAATGGCTACACCTTC. It codes for CASSQGQGNGYTF.

The rearrangement uses TRBV6-5 and TRBJ2-7, with 12 bases lining up with TRBD2. This CDR3 is built from 14 residues. Looked up from germline, CDR1 is MNHEY and CDR2 is SVGAGI. V lost 6 bases to trimming and J lost 3 bases; unmatched junction nucleotides: 3. The CDR3 loop is CASRQTSGGYEQYF. CDR3 sequence (DNA): TGTGCCAGCAGGCAGACTAGCGGGGGCTACGAGCAGTACTTC.

The CDR3 sequence is CSVVAGSTDTQYF. The CDR3 DNA reads as TGCAGCGTTGTTGCGGGTAGTACAGATACGCAGTATTTT. The rearrangement uses TRBV29-1 and TRBJ2-3; D possibly corresponds to TRBD2 (5 bases). This CDR3 comprises 13 residues. Trimming cost V 4 bases and J 3 bases, with 11 bases left between them. Germline loops: CDR1 SQVTM, CDR2 ANQGSEA.

J is TRBJ2-5 and V is TRBV5-8; 14 bases align to TRBD2. The germline CDR1 and CDR2 sequences are SGHTS and YDEGEE. After removal of 2 bases from V and 5 bases from J, the junction contained 8 bases not matched to a gene. This CDR3 comprises 17 residues. The CDR3 reads CASSFGLAGGLGETQYF. The DNA of the CDR3 is TGTGCCAGCAGCTTTGGACTAGCGGGGGGTCTGGGGGAGACCCAGTACTTC.

The chain has TRBV10-2 and TRBJ1-2; the D gene is possibly TRBD1 (6 bases). The V gene's germline CDR1 is WSHSY and CDR2 SAAADI. Trimming took 0 bases from V and 7 from J, leaving 9 bases between them. The CDR3 length is 13 residues. CDR3 nucleotides: TGCGCCAGCAGTGAGTCGGGGGGGCCTGGCTACACCTTC. Protein product: CASSESGGPGYTF.

The chain recombines TRBV24-1 with TRBJ2-1; 8 bases fit TRBD1. CDR1 and CDR2 (germline): KGHDR, SFDVKD. The CDR3 totals 16 residues. V gave up 1 base and J gave up 8 bases; unmatched junction bases: 9. In DNA, the CDR3 is TGTGCCACCAGTGATTTCCAGGGGGCGGGGATCGATGAGCAGTTCTTC. This codes for CATSDFQGAGIDEQFF.

The chain employs TRBV11-2 and TRBJ2-7; D is perhaps TRBD1 (6 bases). Germline CDR1 SGHAT, CDR2 FQNNGV. This CDR3 spans 14 amino acids. Trimming removed 1 base at V and 4 bases at J, with 11 bases between. The CDR3 protein is CASSLVRGGYEQYF. CDR3 bases: TGTGCCAGCAGCTTAGTCAGGGGTGGTTACGAGCAGTACTTC.

V and J are TRBV15 and TRBJ1-2; 9 bases are a match to TRBD1. The V and J ends lost 5 bases and 4 bases, in that order; junction bases with no gene match: 8. CDR1 and CDR2 from the germline V gene are LNHNV and YYDKDF (reference sequence). The CDR3 contains 15 residues. CDR3 sequence: CATSRGDRDSYGYTF. CDR3 nucleotides: TGTGCCACCAGCCGGGGGGACAGGGACTCCTATGGCTACACCTTC. Using reference TRBV15 and TRBJ1-2 for the parts outside the CDR3, the full variable domain is DAMVIQNPRYQVTQFGKPVTLSCSQTLNHNVMYWYQQKSSQAPKLLFHYYDKDFNNEADTPDNFQSRRPNTSFCFLDIRSPGLGDTAMYLCATSRGDRDSYGYTFGSGTRLTVV.

The gene calls are TRBV27 and TRBJ2-1, with 9 bases that match TRBD2. V shed 5 bases and J 6 bases; nucleotides not matched to a gene: 8. The CDR3 loop spans 15 amino acids. CDR1 and CDR2 (germline): MNHEY, SMNVEV (reference sequence). Here the CDR3 DNA reads TGTGCCAGCAGTCAGGGACTAGCCCTAGCCAATGAGCAGTTCTTC. Translation gives CASSQGLALANEQFF.

This clone occurred once. The J gene is TRBJ2-1, the V gene TRBV18; 8 bases match TRBD2. J lost 9 bases, V lost 3 bases, and 7 bases had no gene match. This CDR3 spans 14 amino acids. The germline CDR1 and CDR2 sequences are KGHSH and LQKENI. The CDR3 DNA is TGTGCCAGCTCACCGTCGGGAGGGGTGGGTGAGCAGTTCTTC. Encoded protein: CASSPSGGVGEQFF.